These 8 T cell receptor beta chains originate from one sample sequenced in a study of CXCR3-negative and CXCR3-positive naive CD8 T cells. Overall study findings and caveats: Naive cells positive for CXCR3 carried more hydrophobic TRB CDR3s than CXCR3-negative ones.

For these TCRs, the target antigens are not known. cDNA libraries for TRB were generated by 5' RACE incorporating UMI labels. TCRdb re-analyzed the 5' RACE reads; it lists each CDR3 protein once, without DNA. The sample data list roughly 65,000 distinct CDR3 sequences. The sequenced material came from naive CXCR3+ CD8+ T cells from blood. Subset here: CD45RO-CCR7+CD27+CD95- naive CD8+ T cells expressing CXCR3 (TNR3+). The receptors were gathered from a human donor in good health. Some clones in this sample may be carry-over from other donors' samples.

This sequence joins TRBV6-6 and TRBJ1-1. Germline V gives CDR1 MNHNY, CDR2 SVGAGI (reference sequence). This CDR3 is 15 amino acids long. This chain's CDR3 is CASSYSLTSNTEAFF.

V is TRBV9 and J is TRBJ1-2; there is no DNA to check the TCRdb D call of TRBD1. CDR3 length: 16 amino acids. CDR1 is SGDLS and CDR2 is YYNGEE in the germline V gene. CDR3 sequence: CASSPQGVTGMNGYTF. Full variable domain (rest looked up from reference TRBV9 and TRBJ1-2): DSGVTQTPKHLITATGQRVTLRCSPRSGDLSVYWYQQSLDQGLQFLIQYYNGEERAKGNILERFSAQQFPDLHSELNLSSLELGDSALYFCASSPQGVTGMNGYTFGSGTRLTVV.

The rearrangement uses TRBV10-3 and TRBJ2-7; as DNA is missing, the TRBD1 call by TCRdb cannot be tested. This CDR3 has 18 amino acids. CDR1 and CDR2 (germline): ENHRY, SYGVKD. CDR3 loop: CAISVGFGVRRSSYEQYF.

This rearrangement joins TRBV28 to TRBJ2-3; TCRdb gives TRBD1 as the D gene, but with no DNA this cannot be confirmed. CDR1 is MDHEN, CDR2 SYDVKM, per germline. This CDR3 has 15 residues. This CDR3 reads CASRTPGGRTDTQYF.

This rearrangement joins TRBV19 to TRBJ2-7. This CDR3 is 12 amino acids long. The germline V gene encodes CDR1 LNHDA and CDR2 SQIVND (reference sequence). The CDR3 sequence is CASSGSAYEQYF.

The chain recombines TRBV7-9 with TRBJ2-7; TCRdb's D call, TRBD1, is unchecked because there is no DNA. CDR3 length: 13 residues. Germline CDR1 is SEHNR and CDR2 is FQNEAQ (reference sequence). CDR3 region: CASSIPVGVEQYF.

The rearrangement links TRBV4-3 to TRBJ2-2. The CDR3 runs to 14 residues. Germline lookup yields CDR1 LGHNA and CDR2 YSLEER. The CDR3 reads CASSQWVRTGELFF.

This sequence joins TRBV7-3 and TRBJ2-5; TCRdb's D call, TRBD2, is unchecked because there is no DNA. Germline-derived CDR1 and CDR2 are SGHTA and FQGTGA. CDR3 size: 15 residues. CDR3 residues: CASSPGLAGQETQYF.